Below are 15 T cell receptor beta chains sequenced from a single sample in a study of glioma-infiltrating T cells. Using RNA template, CDR3s of TCR alpha and beta were amplified with iRepertoire arm-PCR. TCRdb recomputed calls from the multiplex PCR reads with MiXCR, one row per CDR3 protein. The table lists about 1,800 distinct CDR3 sequences, 28% of them singletons. The sample was glioma tissue, nonneoplastic brain tissue, or PBMCs (not recorded which). These receptors were obtained from a human donor with low-grade glioma or glioblastoma, undergoing nonglioma brain surgery, or in good health (not recorded which).

By share, this clonotype counts as medium-sized. V usage is TRBV9 and J usage is TRBJ2-3; 10 bases map to TRBD2. Germline assignment: CDR1 SGDLS and CDR2 YYNGEE. With V trimmed by 3 bases and J by 7 bases, 8 bases remained unmatched. This CDR3 contains 15 residues. The CDR3 is CASSGTGTSVNTQYF. The CDR3 DNA is TGTGCCAGCAGCGGTACCGGGACTAGCGTCAATACGCAGTATTTT.

In its sample, this clonotype is medium-sized (0.01 to 0.1%). The genes are TRBV7-9 and TRBJ1-6, with 7 bases fitting TRBD1. This CDR3 is built from 15 residues. Germline values: CDR1 SEHNR, CDR2 FQNEAQ (reference sequence). Trimming cost V 5 bases and J 6 bases; bases outside gene matches: 7. The chain's CDR3 is CASSERTGFNSPLHF. Written as DNA, the CDR3 is TGTGCCAGCAGCGAAAGGACAGGATTTAATTCACCCCTCCACTTT. The complete variable domain, with remaining parts taken from reference TRBV7-9 and TRBJ1-6, reads DTGVSQNPRHKITKRGQNVTFRCDPISEHNRLYWYRQTLGQGPEFLTYFQNEAQLEKSRLLSDRFSAERPKGSFSTLEIQRTEQGDSAMYLCASSERTGFNSPLHFGNGTRLTVT.

By frequency in the sample, this clonotype is medium-sized. The V and J genes are TRBV12-3 or TRBV12-4 and TRBJ1-1, with a possible D match to TRBD1 (5 bases). V lost 3 bases, J lost 0 bases, and 8 bases lay in between. This CDR3 has 14 amino acids. CDR3 in DNA: TGTGCCAGCAGTTTTCAGGGTTTGAACACTGAAGCTTTCTTT. Its translation is CASSFQGLNTEAFF.

By share of the sample, this clonotype is medium-sized. The chain employs TRBV28 and TRBJ2-2; 8 bases agree with TRBD1. V trimming: 10 bases; J trimming: 7 bases; junction bases outside the gene matches: 8. CDR1 MDHEN and CDR2 SYDVKM come from the germline V gene. CDR3 length: 13 amino acids. The CDR3 sequence is CATYRQGNGELFF. CDR3 DNA: TGTGCCACCTACCGACAGGGGAACGGGGAGCTGTTTTTT.

About this clonotype itself: A read error may be the cause here, since a much bigger clone is one base away. This rearrangement joins TRBV7-2 to TRBJ1-1, with no clear D. V lost 3 bases and J 5 bases, leaving 10 bases between the germline ends. The CDR3 runs to 13 residues. In germline, CDR1 is SGHTA, CDR2 FQGNSA. The CDR3 loop is CASSFREKTEAFF. The DNA for the CDR3 is TGTGCCAGCAGCTTTCGAGAGAAGACTGAAGCTTTCTTT.

By sample fraction, this clonotype is medium-sized. The chain employs TRBV6-2 or TRBV6-3 and TRBJ2-2, with D perhaps matching TRBD2 (5 bases). The V and J ends lost 6 bases and 4 bases respectively, with 9 bases between them. Germline V gene sequence: CDR1 MNHEY, CDR2 SVGEGT. This CDR3 contains 13 residues. The DNA for the CDR3 is TGTGCCAGCAGCTTAGGGAGCACCGGGGAGCTGTTTTTT. Encoded protein: CASSLGSTGELFF.

The chain employs TRBV19 and TRBJ1-2; 7 nucleotides agree with TRBD1. Germline V gene sequence: CDR1 LNHDA, CDR2 SQIVND (reference sequence). This CDR3 spans 15 amino acids. V lost 6 bases, J lost 4 bases, and 11 bases stayed unmatched. The CDR3 protein is CASRTSVTGSYGYTF. Here the CDR3 DNA reads TGTGCCAGTAGGACCTCCGTGACAGGGTCCTATGGCTACACCTTC.

Notes on this clonotype: A read error is possible here, since a much larger clone lies one base away. The rearrangement uses TRBV20-1 and TRBJ2-7; 10 positions match TRBD2. The CDR3 consists of 13 residues. V lost 7 bases to trimming and J lost 6 bases; unmatched junction nucleotides: 9. Germline CDR1 is DFQATT and CDR2 is SNEGSKA (reference sequence). DNA of the CDR3: TGCAGTGATGCCCTAGCGGGAGTAGGCGAGCAGTACTTC. Translation: CSDALAGVGEQYF.

V usage is TRBV4-1 and J usage is TRBJ2-7; D ambiguous. Germline V lookup: CDR1 MGHRA, CDR2 YSYEKL. Trimming cost V 2 bases and J 0 bases, with 11 bases left between them. The CDR3 has 15 residues. The CDR3 DNA is TGCGCCAGCAGCCAATTCTCCGCCAGCTCCTACGAGCAGTACTTC. Its translation is CASSQFSASSYEQYF.

With regard to this clonotype: A much larger clone lies one base from this, so it may be a read error. This chain connects TRBV6-2 or TRBV6-3 to TRBJ2-7; 9 nucleotides match TRBD2. There are 18 residues in the CDR3. V gave up 5 bases and J gave up 1 base; unmatched junction bases: 15. CDR1 is MNHEY and CDR2 is SVGEGT in the germline V gene. CDR3 amino acids: CASSPSGVAGVRSYEQYF. CDR3 coding DNA: TGTGCCAGCAGTCCCTCGGGGGTAGCGGGAGTAAGGTCCTACGAGCAGTACTTC.

A remark on this clonotype: With a much larger clone just one base away, this may be a read error. The chain joins TRBV5-4 to TRBJ1-1, with D maybe TRBD1 (6 bases). The CDR3 totals 14 residues. The germline V and J ends were trimmed by 5 bases and 0 bases, with 11 bases remaining between them. Germline CDR1 is SGHNT and CDR2 is YYREEE (reference sequence). Written as DNA, the CDR3 is TGTGCCAGCAGACTGGACAGTATGAACACTGAAGCTTTCTTT. Encoded protein: CASRLDSMNTEAFF.

This clonotype is medium-sized in the sample. The chain is built from TRBV5-1 and TRBJ2-7; D not resolved. The CDR3 consists of 11 residues. Germline V lookup: CDR1 SGHRS, CDR2 YFSETQ. Trimming removed 0 bases from V and 5 bases from J, with 3 bases in between. In nucleotides, the CDR3 is TGCGCCAGCAGCTTGGAAAACGAGCAGTACTTC. Its translation: CASSLENEQYF.

This clonotype showed up just once. The junction does not match germline at one end; this may be a read error. The V and J genes are TRBV30 and TRBJ2-1; TRBD1 might be the D (5 bases). The CDR3 has 12 residues. Germline V gene sequence: CDR1 GTSNPN, CDR2 SVGIG (reference sequence). In DNA, the CDR3 is TGTGCCTGGAGACCCTCAGGGCCTGAGCAGTCCTTC. This encodes CAWRPSGPEQSF. The variable domain in full, with the rest retrieved from reference TRBV30 and TRBJ2-1, is SQTIHQWPATLVQPVGSPLSLECTVEGTSNPNLYWYRQAAGRGLQLLFYSVGIGQISSEVPQNLSASRPQDRQFILSSKKLLLSDSGFYLCAWRPSGPEQSFGPGTRLTVL.

This clonotype is large in the sample. The J gene is TRBJ2-2, the V gene TRBV27; no definite D call. The CDR3 length is 13 residues. Trimming took 5 bases from V and 4 from J, leaving 8 bases between them. The germline CDR1 and CDR2 sequences are MNHEY and SMNVEV (reference sequence). The CDR3 loop reads CASSPLPTGELFF. CDR3 in DNA: TGTGCCAGCAGTCCACTACCCACCGGGGAGCTGTTTTTT.

On this clonotype: One end of the junction is discordant with germline, which a read error may explain. The chain links TRBV6-6 to TRBJ2-4; D not certain. This CDR3 is built from 13 residues. Germline-derived CDR1 and CDR2 are MNHNY and SVGAGI (reference sequence). CDR3 sequence: CAITNLGQNIQHF. CDR3 nucleotides: TGTGCCATCACAAATTTGGGCCAAAACATTCAGCACTTC.